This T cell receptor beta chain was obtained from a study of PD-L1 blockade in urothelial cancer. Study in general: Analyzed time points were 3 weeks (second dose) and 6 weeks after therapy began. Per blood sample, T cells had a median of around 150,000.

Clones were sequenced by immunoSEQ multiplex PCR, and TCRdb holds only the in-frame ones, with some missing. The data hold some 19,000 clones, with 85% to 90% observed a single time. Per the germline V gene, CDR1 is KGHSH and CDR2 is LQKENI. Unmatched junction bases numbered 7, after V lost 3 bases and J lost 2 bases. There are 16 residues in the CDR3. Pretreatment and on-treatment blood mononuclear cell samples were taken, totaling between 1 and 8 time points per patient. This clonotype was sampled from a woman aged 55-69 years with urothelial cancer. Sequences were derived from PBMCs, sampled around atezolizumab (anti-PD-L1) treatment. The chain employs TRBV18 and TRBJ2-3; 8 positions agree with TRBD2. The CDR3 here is CASSPGYSGTTDTQYF. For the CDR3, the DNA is TGTGCCAGCTCACCTGGATATAGCGGGACCACAGATACGCAGTATTTT.